A selection of T cell receptor beta chains follows, all from one sample in a study of human T cells and chemical hapten exposure. In TCRdb, the RACE reads were re-called with MiXCR into one record per CDR3 protein. The table records some 250,000 distinct CDR3 sequences, around 7% of them present only once. This specimen consisted of whole blood, obtained in connection with sensitization to the hapten diphenylcyclopropenone (DPC). These receptors were collected from a man aged 18 to 30 with alopecia areata. Some clones in this sample may be carry-over from other donors' samples. Both conserved end residues are part of each CDR3. The D gene is left open where the match is weak. Clone size, where shown, is once, few, many, or a class for clones that have expanded.

d_call | j_call | v_call | clone_size | cdr3_nt | cdr3_aa
TRBD2 | TRBJ2-5 | TRBV12-3/TRBV12-4 | few | TGTGCCAGCAGTTCGGAAAGCGGGGGAGACCAAGAGACCCAGTACTTC | CASSSESGGDQETQYF
TRBD1 | TRBJ2-1 | TRBV7-2 | many | TGTGCCAGCAGCTTAGGACAGGGGGTTTACAATGAGCAGTTCTTC | CASSLGQGVYNEQFF
. | TRBJ2-1 | TRBV3-1 | . | TGTGCCAGCAGCCAAGGACAGGTATACAATGAGCAGTTCTTC | CASSQGQVYNEQFF
. | TRBJ2-7 | TRBV3-1 | . | TGTGCCAGCAGCCGACGGCCCTACGAGCAGTACTTC | CASSRRPYEQYF
. | TRBJ2-2 | TRBV29-1 | few | TGCGCTGGGCGGTCACCGTCTTTTTCCGGGGAGCTGTTTTTT | CAGRSPSFSGELFF
. | TRBJ1-1 | TRBV9 | . | TGTGCCAGCAGCGTAGTCCCCCAGGACAGAGAAGCTTTCTTT | CASSVVPQDREAFF
. | TRBJ1-2 | TRBV6-5 | many | TGTGCCAGCAGTTTAGACAGTCTCGGCTATGGCTACACCTTC | CASSLDSLGYGYTF
TRBD1 | TRBJ1-1 | TRBV27 | . | TGTGCCAGCAACAGGGGGTTGAACACTGAAGCTTTCTTT | CASNRGLNTEAFF
. | TRBJ1-1 | TRBV7-6 | . | TGTGCCAGCAGCTTAAGTCCAGGGAAGAACACTGAAGCTTTCTTT | CASSLSPGKNTEAFF
TRBD1 | TRBJ2-3 | TRBV4-1 | . | TGCGCCAGCAGCCAGATCCGGGACAGCGCACGGGATACGCAGTATTTT | CASSQIRDSARDTQYF
TRBD2 | TRBJ2-5 | TRBV14 | few | TGTGCCAGCAGCACCTTAGCGGGGGGCCAAGAGACCCAGTACTTC | CASSTLAGGQETQYF
TRBD1 | TRBJ2-3 | TRBV5-1 | many | TGCGCCAGCAGCTTGCAAGGACAGGGCACAGATACGCAGTATTTT | CASSLQGQGTDTQYF
. | TRBJ1-4 | TRBV7-3 | . | TGTGCCAGCAGCTTAACGGGCGGTTCGGGCGAAAAACTGTTTTTT | CASSLTGGSGEKLFF
. | TRBJ2-3 | TRBV3-1 | many | TGTGCCAGCAGCCAACAGAGGGGCAGAGATACGCAGTATTTT | CASSQQRGRDTQYF
. | TRBJ2-5 | TRBV6-2/TRBV6-3 | . | TGTGCCAGCTCAACCCACGGGAGTGAGGAGACCCAGTACTTC | CASSTHGSEETQYF
. | TRBJ2-5 | TRBV6-5 | few | TGTGCCAGCAGTTCGGGACACCTACAAGAGACCCAGTACTTC | CASSSGHLQETQYF
TRBD2 | TRBJ2-1 | TRBV11-2 | many | TGTGCCAGCACCGAGACTAGCGGTTCCTACAATGAGCAGTTCTTC | CASTETSGSYNEQFF
. | TRBJ1-1 | TRBV18 | many | TGTGCCAGCTCACGGGACGAGTTGGGGAACACTGAAGCTTTCTTT | CASSRDELGNTEAFF
. | TRBJ2-5 | TRBV27 | few | TGTGCCAGCAGTTTGTTACAGGGTCTCCAAGAGACCCAGTACTTC | CASSLLQGLQETQYF
. | TRBJ2-7 | TRBV11-2 | many | TGTGCCAGCAGCTCCGGGACCTGGTACGAGCAGTACTTC | CASSSGTWYEQYF
TRBD2 | TRBJ2-1 | TRBV5-1 | few | TGCGCCAGCAGCTTTAATAGCGGGGGGCACAATGAGCAGTTCTTC | CASSFNSGGHNEQFF
. | TRBJ2-5 | TRBV6-4 | once | TGTGCCAGCAGTGACGGGGTGGCGGAGACCCAGTACTTC | CASSDGVAETQYF
. | TRBJ1-5 | TRBV24-1 | few | TGTGCCACCAGTGACAACCTTGGGGGGCAGCCCCAGCATTTT | CATSDNLGGQPQHF
TRBD1 | TRBJ1-2 | TRBV7-2 | few | TGTGCCAGCAGCTTTGGCGGGACAGGGCGGGGAGGCTACACCTTC | CASSFGGTGRGGYTF
TRBD2 | TRBJ2-2 | TRBV6-5 | . | TGTGCCAGCAGCCAACTAGCGGGGGGAAACACCGGGGAGCTGTTTTTT | CASSQLAGGNTGELFF
. | TRBJ2-3 | TRBV9 | . | TGTGCCAGCAGTCCCCGGAGGGGAAGCACAGATACGCAGTATTTT | CASSPRRGSTDTQYF
. | TRBJ1-2 | TRBV10-2 | few | TGCGCCAGTGCCTCACAGGTTAACTATGGCTACACCTTC | CASASQVNYGYTF
TRBD2 | TRBJ2-4 | TRBV19 | . | TGTGCCAGTAGCCCGTTGACTAGCGGGGGCGAAAACATTCAGTACTTC | CASSPLTSGGENIQYF
. | TRBJ2-3 | TRBV6-2/TRBV6-3 | . | TGTGCCAGCAGTCCGCCCCGGGGGAATACGCAGTATTTT | CASSPPRGNTQYF
. | TRBJ2-5 | TRBV4-1 | many | TGCGCCAGCAGCGCCCCGCTGGAGACCCAGTACTTC | CASSAPLETQYF
TRBD2 | TRBJ2-1 | TRBV15 | . | TGTGCCACCAGCATAACTAGCGGTTCCTACAATGAGCAGTTCTTC | CATSITSGSYNEQFF
TRBD2 | TRBJ2-5 | TRBV12-3/TRBV12-4 | few | TGTGCCAGCAGCACCAGCGGGAAGGGGCGCAGAGAGACCCAGTACTTC | CASSTSGKGRRETQYF
. | TRBJ2-2 | TRBV20-1 | many | TGCAGTGCTAGAGTCAAGGGAGGCACCGGGGAGCTGTTTTTT | CSARVKGGTGELFF
. | TRBJ1-6 | TRBV9 | few | TGTGCCAGCAGCATGCCAGCAGGGTCACCCCTCCACTTT | CASSMPAGSPLHF
. | TRBJ2-7 | TRBV20-1 | . | TGCAGTGCTAGAGGAGGAGAAACCTACGAGCAGTACTTC | CSARGGETYEQYF
TRBD1 | TRBJ2-5 | TRBV7-9 | many | TGTGCCAGCAGCCGTAACAGGGGGCAACAAGAGACCCAGTACTTC | CASSRNRGQQETQYF
. | TRBJ2-2 | TRBV2 | many | TGTGCCAGCAGTCGACAAGGGGTTAACACCGGGGAGCTGTTTTTT | CASSRQGVNTGELFF
. | TRBJ2-1 | TRBV7-2 | many | TGTGCCAGCAGCCAGGGGATTTTAACCAACAATGAGCAGTTCTTC | CASSQGILTNNEQFF